The following is a T cell receptor beta chain sequence with its context. Its antigen is unidentified. Profiling relied on immunoSEQ multiplex PCR, and the TCRdb table lists in-frame clones only, not all of them. The data hold 440,000 or so clones, with roughly nine tenths observed a single time. This sample was taken from a study of Ad26.COV2.S vaccination and SARS-CoV-2 variants. General study results and limits: Spike-specific responses of CD8+ and CD4+ T cells were reported to display substantial breadth after vaccination.

Documented treatment: over 15 received Ad26.COV2.S at low or high dose, single or two shots; roughly five received placebo; per-sample allocation not given. Sampling was done on day 63 after the first vaccine or placebo injection. Sequences were derived from peripheral blood, sampled in a trial of Ad26.COV2.S vaccine versus placebo. The TCR originated in a person aged 18-65 years who received the Ad26.COV2.S COVID-19 vaccine or a placebo.

The CDR3 loop is CASSPRGGSPETQYF. CDR3 sequence (DNA): TGTGCCAGCAGCCCCCGCGGGGGCTCGCCGGAGACCCAGTACTTC. V usage is TRBV4-2 and J usage is TRBJ2-5; the D gene is possibly TRBD2 (7 bases). Germline assignment: CDR1 LGHNA and CDR2 YNFKEQ. CDR3 size: 15 residues. Trimming took 4 bases from V and 5 from J, leaving 17 bases between them.